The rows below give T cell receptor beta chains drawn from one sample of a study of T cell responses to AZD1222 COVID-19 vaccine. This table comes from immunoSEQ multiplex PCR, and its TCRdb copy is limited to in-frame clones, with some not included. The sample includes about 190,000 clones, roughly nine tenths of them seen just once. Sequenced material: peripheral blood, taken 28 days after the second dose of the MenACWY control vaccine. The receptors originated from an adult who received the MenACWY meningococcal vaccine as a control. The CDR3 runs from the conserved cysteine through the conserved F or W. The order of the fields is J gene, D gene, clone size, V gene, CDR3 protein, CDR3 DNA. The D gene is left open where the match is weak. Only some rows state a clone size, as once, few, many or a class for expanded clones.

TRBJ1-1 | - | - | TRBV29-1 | CSSRGGEKGYTEAFF | TGCAGCTCCAGAGGAGGGGAAAAGGGGTACACTGAAGCTTTCTTT
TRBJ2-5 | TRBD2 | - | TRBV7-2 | CASSLVGSGRAVETQYF | TGTGCCAGCAGCTTAGTGGGTAGCGGGAGGGCCGTCGAGACCCAGTACTTC
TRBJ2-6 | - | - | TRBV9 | CASSPLPSGAGANVLTF | TGTGCCAGCAGCCCCCTCCCCTCCGGGGCCGGGGCCAACGTCCTGACTTTC
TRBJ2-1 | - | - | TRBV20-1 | CSASGNNEQFF | TGCAGTGCTAGCGGGAACAATGAGCAGTTCTTC
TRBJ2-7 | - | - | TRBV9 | CASSVGTDPVMEQYF | TGTGCCAGCAGCGTAGGGACTGACCCAGTCATGGAGCAGTACTTC
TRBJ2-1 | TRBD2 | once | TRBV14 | CASSNLAGGNEQFF | TGTGCCAGCAGCAATCTAGCGGGAGGGAATGAGCAGTTCTTC
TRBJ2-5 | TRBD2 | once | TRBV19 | CASSPGLAAPQETQYF | TGTGCCAGTAGTCCCGGACTAGCGGCTCCACAAGAGACCCAGTACTTC
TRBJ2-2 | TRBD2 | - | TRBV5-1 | CASSLGTSGMSGELFF | TGCGCCAGCAGCCTCGGGACTAGCGGGATGAGCGGGGAGCTGTTTTTT
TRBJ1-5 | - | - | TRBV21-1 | CASSNQGAYQPQHF | TGTGCCAGCAGCAACCAGGGAGCCTATCAGCCCCAGCATTTT
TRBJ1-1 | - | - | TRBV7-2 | CASSYGNTEAFF | TGTGCCAGCAGCTATGGGAACACTGAAGCTTTCTTT
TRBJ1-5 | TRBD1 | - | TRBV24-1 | CATSEQGQNQPQHF | TGTGCCACCAGTGAACAGGGACAGAATCAGCCCCAGCATTTT
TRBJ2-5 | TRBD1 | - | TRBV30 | CAGDLQGQAQETQYF | TGTGCCGGGGACCTCCAGGGACAGGCACAAGAGACCCAGTACTTC
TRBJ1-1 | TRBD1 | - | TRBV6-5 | CASSYSSRGRNTEAFF | TGTGCCAGCAGTTACTCGAGTAGGGGGCGAAACACTGAAGCTTTCTTT
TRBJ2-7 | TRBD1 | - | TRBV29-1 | CSVSTGSYEQYF | TGCAGCGTCTCGACAGGGAGCTACGAGCAGTACTTC
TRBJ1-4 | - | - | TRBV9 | CASSVGMAGAREKLFF | TGTGCCAGCAGCGTAGGAATGGCCGGGGCTCGGGAAAAACTGTTTTTT
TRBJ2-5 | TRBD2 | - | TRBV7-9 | CASSFSSGQETQYF | TGTGCCAGCAGCTTTTCTAGCGGGCAAGAGACCCAGTACTTC
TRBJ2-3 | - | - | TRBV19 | CASSMALGAADTQYF | TGTGCCAGTAGTATGGCCTTAGGAGCTGCAGATACGCAGTATTTT
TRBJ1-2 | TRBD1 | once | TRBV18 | CASSDGQGYGYTF | TGTGCCAGCTCAGACGGACAGGGATATGGCTACACCTTC
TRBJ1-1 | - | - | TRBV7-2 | CASSLVLGQPTEAFF | TGTGCCAGCAGCTTAGTATTGGGTCAGCCCACTGAAGCTTTCTTT
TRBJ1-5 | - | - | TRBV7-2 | CASSSGLYQPQHF | TGTGCCAGCAGCTCCGGCCTTTATCAGCCCCAGCATTTT
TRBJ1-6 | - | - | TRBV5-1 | CASSPTGGSYNSPLHF | TGCGCCAGCAGCCCCACCGGGGGCTCCTATAATTCACCCCTCCACTTT
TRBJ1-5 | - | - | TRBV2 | CASSDRGPVNQPQHF | TGTGCCAGCAGTGACAGGGGTCCCGTCAATCAGCCCCAGCATTTT
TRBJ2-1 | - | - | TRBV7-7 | CASSPNADSEQFF | TGTGCTAGCAGCCCCAATGCCGACAGTGAGCAGTTCTTC
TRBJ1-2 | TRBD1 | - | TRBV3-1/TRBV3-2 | CASSQGVGTGGGYYGYTF | TGTGCCAGCAGCCAAGGGGTTGGGACAGGGGGCGGCTACTATGGCTACACCTTC
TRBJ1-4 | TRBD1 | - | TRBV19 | CASTLTGGLEKLFF | TGTGCCAGTACTCTGACAGGGGGCCTTGAAAAACTGTTTTTT
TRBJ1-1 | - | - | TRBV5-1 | CASRVTGDTEAFF | TGCGCCAGCAGAGTGACGGGGGACACTGAAGCTTTCTTT
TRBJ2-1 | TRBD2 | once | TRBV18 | CASSPPGLAAANEQFF | TGTGCCAGCTCACCACCCGGACTAGCGGCTGCCAATGAGCAGTTCTTC
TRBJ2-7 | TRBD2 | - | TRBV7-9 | CASSSPLAGGREQYF | TGTGCCAGCAGCTCCCCTCTCGCGGGAGGGCGCGAGCAGTACTTC
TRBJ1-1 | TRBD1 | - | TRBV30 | CAWSEGGGNTEAFF | TGTGCCTGGAGTGAAGGGGGCGGGAACACTGAAGCTTTCTTT
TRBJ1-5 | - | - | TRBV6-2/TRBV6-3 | CASSSQRNNQPQHF | TGTGCCAGCAGTTCCCAGAGGAACAATCAGCCCCAGCATTTT
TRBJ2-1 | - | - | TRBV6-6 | CASSYSGEISYNEQFF | TGTGCCAGCAGTTACTCTGGAGAGATCTCCTACAATGAGCAGTTCTTC
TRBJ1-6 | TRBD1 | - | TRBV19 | CASSSTTGFDSPLHF | TGTGCCAGTAGTTCGACGACAGGGTTTGATTCACCCCTCCACTTT
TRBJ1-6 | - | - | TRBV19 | CASSTRTDRSPLHF | TGTGCCAGTAGTACCAGGACGGATCGGTCACCCCTCCACTTT
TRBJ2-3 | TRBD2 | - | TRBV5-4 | CASSSRTSGRAGTDTQYF | TGTGCCAGCAGCTCACGGACTAGCGGGAGGGCCGGCACAGATACGCAGTATTTT
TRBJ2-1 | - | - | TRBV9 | CASSVTGNEQFF | TGTGCCAGCAGCGTCACAGGGAATGAGCAGTTCTTC
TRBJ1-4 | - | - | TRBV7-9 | CASSSDWRGEKLFF | TGTGCCAGCAGCTCTGACTGGCGGGGTGAAAAACTGTTTTTT
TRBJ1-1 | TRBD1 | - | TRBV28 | CASRGGEGNTEAFF | TGTGCCAGCAGAGGGGGCGAGGGGAACACTGAAGCTTTCTTT
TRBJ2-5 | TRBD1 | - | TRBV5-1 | CASSFGSGGFQETQYF | TGCGCCAGCAGCTTCGGTTCAGGGGGTTTCCAAGAGACCCAGTACTTC
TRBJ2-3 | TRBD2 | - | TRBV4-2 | CASSQELAGYTDTQYF | TGTGCCAGCAGCCAAGAACTAGCGGGATACACAGATACGCAGTATTTT
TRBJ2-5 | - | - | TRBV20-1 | CSRLESETQYF | TGCAGTCGGCTAGAATCCGAGACCCAGTACTTC
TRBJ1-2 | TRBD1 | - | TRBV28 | CASSDGQGARGYTF | TGTGCCAGCAGTGACGGACAGGGGGCGCGTGGCTACACCTTC
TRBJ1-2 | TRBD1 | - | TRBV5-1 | CASSLEQGAGGYTF | TGCGCCAGCAGCTTGGAACAGGGGGCTGGTGGCTACACCTTC
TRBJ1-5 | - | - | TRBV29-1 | CSVGGAGNQPQHF | TGCAGCGTTGGGGGGGCTGGCAATCAGCCCCAGCATTTT
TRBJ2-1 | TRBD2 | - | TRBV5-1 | CASSGGLGQFF | TGCGCCAGCAGCGGGGGACTAGGGCAGTTCTTC
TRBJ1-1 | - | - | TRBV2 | CASSESGDTEAFF | TGTGCCAGCAGTGAATCCGGGGACACTGAAGCTTTCTTT